The clone carrying this T cell receptor (beta chain) was counted a few times. Its antigen is as yet unknown. A single base is all that separates this from a far larger clone, so a read error is likely. The sample originates from a study of CD8+ T cells in alopecia areata. Study at large: Severity scores in treated patients reflected the percentage of scalp affected. Study-level points and caveats: Scalp clonality, together with expanded CD8+ clones among the top 100, fell significantly with tofacitinib. Under tofacitinib, numerous expanded lesional clonotypes remained detectable in scalp and blood.

The treatment was: oral pan-JAK inhibitor, 5-10 mg twice daily. The researchers isolated CD4+ and CD8+ T cells from PBMCs by sorting. TCR sequencing used cDNA made by reverse transcription of extracted RNA. Here immunoSEQ multiplex PCR was the method, and the copy in TCRdb shows in-frame clones only, minus some. Of about 150,000 clones in the sample, nearly 55% were seen once. Germline values: CDR1 MRHNA, CDR2 SNTAGT. The ends lost 2 bases at V and 5 bases at J; junction bases unmatched: 4. The length of the CDR3 is 16 residues. This sequence joins TRBV6-4 and TRBJ2-1, with 12 bases aligning to TRBD2. The sequences come from CD8+ T cells sorted from blood, collected at week 4, from a patient treated with tofacitinib. This TCR was recovered from a human donor with alopecia areata. The CDR3 bases are TGTGCCAGCAGTGACGGGCTAGCGGGGGGGGACAATGAGCAGTTCTTC. Protein sequence: CASSDGLAGGDNEQFF.